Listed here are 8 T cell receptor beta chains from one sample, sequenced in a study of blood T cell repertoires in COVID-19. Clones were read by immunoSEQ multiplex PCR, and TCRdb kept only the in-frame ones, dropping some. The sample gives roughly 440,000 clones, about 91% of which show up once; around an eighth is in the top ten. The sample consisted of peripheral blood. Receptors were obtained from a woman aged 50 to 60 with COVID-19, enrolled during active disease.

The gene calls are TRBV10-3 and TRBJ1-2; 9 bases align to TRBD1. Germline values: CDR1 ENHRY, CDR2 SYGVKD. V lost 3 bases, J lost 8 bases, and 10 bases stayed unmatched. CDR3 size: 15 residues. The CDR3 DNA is TGTGCCATCAGTGACCGGGACAGGGAGGCGAACGGCTACACCTTC. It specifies CAISDRDREANGYTF.

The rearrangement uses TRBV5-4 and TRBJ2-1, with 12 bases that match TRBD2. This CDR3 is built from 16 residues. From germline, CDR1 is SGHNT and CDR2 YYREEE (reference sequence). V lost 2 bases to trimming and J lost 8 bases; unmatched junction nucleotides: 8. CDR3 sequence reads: CASSFASGGARDEQFF. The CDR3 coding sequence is TGTGCCAGCAGCTTTGCTAGCGGGGGGGCCAGGGATGAGCAGTTCTTC.

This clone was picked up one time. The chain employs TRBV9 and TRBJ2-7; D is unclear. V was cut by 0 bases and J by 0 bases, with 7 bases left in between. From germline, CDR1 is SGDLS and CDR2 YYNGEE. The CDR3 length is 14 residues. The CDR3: CASSVDISSYEQYF. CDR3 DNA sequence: TGTGCCAGCAGCGTAGACATCTCCTCCTACGAGCAGTACTTC.

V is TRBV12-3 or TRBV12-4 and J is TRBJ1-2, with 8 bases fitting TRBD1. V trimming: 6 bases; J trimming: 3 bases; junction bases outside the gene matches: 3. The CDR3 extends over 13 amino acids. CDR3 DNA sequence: TGTGCCAGCAGCGACAGGGGTTACTATGGCTACACCTTC. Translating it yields CASSDRGYYGYTF.

The CDR3 DNA sequence: TGTGCCAGTAGTATGGGGACAGGTCGTAGCAATCAGCCCCAGCATTTT. Its protein is CASSMGTGRSNQPQHF. This sequence joins TRBV19 and TRBJ1-5, with 8 positions matching TRBD1. The germline V gene encodes CDR1 LNHDA and CDR2 SQIVND (reference sequence). The CDR3 spans 16 residues. V lost 3 bases to trimming and J lost 0 bases; unmatched junction nucleotides: 4.

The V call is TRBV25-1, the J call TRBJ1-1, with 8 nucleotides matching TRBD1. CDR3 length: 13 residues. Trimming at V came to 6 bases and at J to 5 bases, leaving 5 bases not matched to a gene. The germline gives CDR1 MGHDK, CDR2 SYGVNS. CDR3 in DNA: TGTGCCAGCAGAGGACAGGGTGGAACTGAAGCTTTCTTT. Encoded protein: CASRGQGGTEAFF. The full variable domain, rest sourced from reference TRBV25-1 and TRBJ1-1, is EADIYQTPRYLVIGTGKKITLECSQTMGHDKMYWYQQDPGMELHLIHYSYGVNSTEKGDLSSESTVSRIRTEHFPLTLESARPSHTSQYLCASRGQGGTEAFFGQGTRLTVV.

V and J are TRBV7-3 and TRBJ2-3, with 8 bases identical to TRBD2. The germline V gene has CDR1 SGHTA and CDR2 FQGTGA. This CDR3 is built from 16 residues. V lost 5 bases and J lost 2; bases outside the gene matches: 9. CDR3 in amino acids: CASSPSRRGATDTQYF. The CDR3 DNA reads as TGTGCCAGCAGCCCGTCCCGGCGGGGGGCCACAGATACGCAGTATTTT.

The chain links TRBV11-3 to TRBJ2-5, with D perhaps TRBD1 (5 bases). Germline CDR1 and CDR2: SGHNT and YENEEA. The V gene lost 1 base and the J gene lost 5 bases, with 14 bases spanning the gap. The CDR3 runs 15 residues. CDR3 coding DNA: TGTGCCAGCAGCTTAGGGGGCACGGGTCTCGAGACCCAGTACTTC. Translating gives CASSLGGTGLETQYF.